One sample yielded the 32 T cell receptor beta chains listed below, sequenced in a study of chemoradiotherapy in HPV16-positive cancers (dated by TCRdb to between 2021 and 2022). Library creation used the immunoSEQ multiplex PCR assay. Not all clones reach the TCRdb copy of this immuneACCESS table, which keeps in-frame sequences only. Checked studies attribute under half of the gap to unresolved V genes and leave the rest unexplained. The sample records about 6,400 clones, roughly 84% of which are singletons. The top ten constitute roughly 6.3% of the sample. The material sequenced was tumor tissue, taken from a patient who underwent chemoradiotherapy. The receptors originated from a human donor with HPV-associated anogenital cancer.

The chain joins TRBV5-5 to TRBJ2-1, with a tentative D call TRBD2 (6 bases). Trimming stripped 4 bases from V and 7 bases from J, with 21 bases between. This CDR3 is built from 16 residues. Germline assignment: CDR1 SGHKS and CDR2 YYEKEE (reference sequence). CDR3 region: CASSLRLEGISNEQFF. DNA for the CDR3: TGTGCCAGCAGCCTCCGACTAGAGGGGATCTCAAATGAGCAGTTCTTC.

The chain couples TRBV5-1 to TRBJ2-3; D is unclear. The germline V gene encodes CDR1 SGHRS and CDR2 YFSETQ. Between the trimmed V and J ends, which lost 0 bases and 1 base, there was a span of 9 bases. The CDR3 consists of 15 residues. In DNA, the CDR3 is TGCGCCAGCAGCTTGGATCCCGTTCGCACAGATACGCAGTATTTT. It codes for CASSLDPVRTDTQYF.

V usage is TRBV5-1 and J usage is TRBJ2-7; D gene unclear. This CDR3 has 16 residues. V gave up 0 bases and J gave up 5 bases, with 18 bases separating them. Germline V gene lookup returns CDR1 SGHRS and CDR2 YFSETQ. CDR3 region: CASSLASGLEGDEQYF. The CDR3 DNA reads as TGCGCCAGCAGCTTGGCATCAGGATTGGAAGGAGACGAGCAGTACTTC.

V gene TRBV9 combines with J gene TRBJ1-3; D is unresolved. Germline values: CDR1 SGDLS, CDR2 YYNGEE. V shed 0 bases and J shed 4 bases, with 14 bases lying between them. There are 16 residues in the CDR3. CDR3 sequence: CASSVGHAASGNTIYF. In DNA, the CDR3 is TGTGCCAGCAGCGTAGGTCACGCGGCATCAGGAAACACCATATATTTT.

The chain is built from TRBV5-4 and TRBJ2-2; tentatively, D is TRBD2 (6 bases). This CDR3 contains 15 residues. With 5 bases removed from V and 1 base from J, the gap between germline ends came to 12 bases. Germline CDR1 and CDR2: SGHNT and YYREEE (reference sequence). The CDR3 DNA sequence: TGTGCCAGCAGTTCGGGACTGGAGAACACCGGGGAGCTGTTTTTT. Its protein is CASSSGLENTGELFF.

The rearrangement uses TRBV5-1 and TRBJ2-3, with a tentative D call TRBD1 (6 bases). This CDR3 is 14 amino acids long. V dropped 0 bases and J dropped 6 bases, with 11 bases sitting between them. The V gene's germline CDR1 is SGHRS and CDR2 YFSETQ. CDR3 residues: CASSLDRVMDTQYF. CDR3 nucleotides: TGCGCCAGCAGCTTGGACAGGGTGATGGATACGCAGTATTTT. Based on the CDR3 plus reference TRBV5-1 and TRBJ2-3, the full variable domain is KAGVTQTPRYLIKTRGQQVTLSCSPISGHRSVSWYQQTPGQGLQFLFEYFSETQRNKGNFPGRFSGRQFSNSRSEMNVSTLELGDSALYLCASSLDRVMDTQYFGPGTRLTVL.

As to this clone: This sample includes further DNA sequences coding for the same CDR3. J is TRBJ1-2 and V is TRBV9, with a weak D call TRBD1 (6 bases). With 2 bases removed from V and 4 bases from J, the gap between germline ends came to 15 bases. CDR1 is SGDLS, CDR2 YYNGEE, per germline. The CDR3 extends over 15 amino acids. The CDR3 DNA follows: TGTGCCAGCAGCGTGACAGGTCGTGAGGGCTATGGCTACACCTTC. Translating it yields CASSVTGREGYGYTF.

The rearrangement links TRBV19 to TRBJ1-1; D is possibly TRBD1 (5 bases). CDR1 and CDR2 from the germline V gene are LNHDA and SQIVND (reference sequence). The CDR3 is 14 residues long. The V gene lost 7 bases and the J gene lost 7 bases, with 19 bases spanning the gap. The CDR3 nucleotides read TGTGCCAGTATTACGAGGGGCCCGTTGCGTGAAGCTTTCTTT. Its translation is CASITRGPLREAFF.

The chain is built from TRBV13 and TRBJ1-6; no clear D gene. The CDR3 has 15 amino acids. With 2 bases removed from V and 6 bases from J, the gap between germline ends came to 11 bases. Per the germline V gene, CDR1 is PRHDT and CDR2 is FYEKMQ (reference sequence). The DNA for the CDR3 is TGTGCCAGCAGCTTACTGTCCGCGGGTAATTCACCCCTCCACTTT. Protein sequence: CASSLLSAGNSPLHF.

The rearrangement uses TRBV4-1 and TRBJ1-1; D perhaps matches TRBD1 (6 bases). The V end lost 3 bases, the J end lost 0 bases, and 11 bases lay between the germline ends. The CDR3 loop spans 15 amino acids. Germline V lookup: CDR1 MGHRA, CDR2 YSYEKL. CDR3: CASSQGGALNTEAFF. The CDR3 nucleotides read TGCGCCAGCAGCCAGGGGGGGGCCTTGAACACTGAAGCTTTCTTT.

This clone was seen a few times. V usage is TRBV10-2 and J usage is TRBJ1-6, with D uncertain. Germline CDR1 reads WSHSY; CDR2 reads SAAADI. The CDR3 consists of 14 residues. Trimming removed 7 bases from V and 5 bases from J, with 12 bases in between. In nucleotides, the CDR3 is TGCGCCAGCACCCCGAGGGATAATAATTCACCCCTCCACTTT. Encoded protein: CASTPRDNNSPLHF.

Note on this clone: The DNA is omitted, as the CDR3 cannot be located on it reliably, and the CDR3 follows TCRdb's listing. This chain links TRBV14 with TRBJ2-2; the table gives TRBD1 as D, unverified against the DNA. The CDR3 comprises 13 residues, both ends counted. Per the germline V gene, CDR1 is SGHDN and CDR2 is FVKESK. CDR3 region: CASSRQFFGELFF.

A single count supports this clone. The V and J genes are TRBV5-1 and TRBJ2-1; 7 bases fit TRBD2. Germline loops: CDR1 SGHRS, CDR2 YFSETQ. This CDR3 is 13 amino acids long. Unmatched junction bases numbered 6, after V lost 7 bases and J lost 5 bases. In nucleotides, the CDR3 is TGCGCCAGCGGTAGCGGGCAGAACAATGAGCAGTTCTTC. Translating it yields CASGSGQNNEQFF.

The CDR3 reads CASSFNNRFPYGYTF. The CDR3 bases are TGTGCCAGCAGTTTTAACAACAGGTTCCCCTATGGCTACACCTTC. The V and J genes are TRBV28 and TRBJ1-2; the D gene is possibly TRBD1 (5 bases). Trimming pared 3 bases from V and 4 bases from J, leaving 15 bases between. The length of the CDR3 is 15 residues. The V gene's germline CDR1 is MDHEN and CDR2 SYDVKM.

This rearrangement joins TRBV25-1 to TRBJ1-3, with a tentative D call TRBD1 (5 bases). CDR1 MGHDK and CDR2 SYGVNS come from the germline V gene. The CDR3 runs to 18 residues. V was trimmed by 0 bases and J by 4 bases, leaving 19 bases between them. In DNA, the CDR3 is TGTGCCAGCAGTGAATATGGGGGGAAGACAGTCGGGGGAAACACCATATATTTT. Translated, it gives CASSEYGGKTVGGNTIYF.

The DNA for the CDR3 is TGTGCCAGCAGCGTAGATGGGAGACGCTACACCTTC. This translates into CASSVDGRRYTF. The rearrangement links TRBV9 to TRBJ1-2; D is unclear. This CDR3 is 12 amino acids long. V lost 0 bases and J 9 bases, leaving 9 bases between the germline ends. The germline gives CDR1 SGDLS, CDR2 YYNGEE.

The chain joins TRBV6-4 to TRBJ1-2; 7 bases fit TRBD1. This CDR3 region has 15 residues. Per the germline V gene, CDR1 is MRHNA and CDR2 is SNTAGT. J was trimmed by 4 bases and V by 4 bases; bases with no gene match: 9. The CDR3 nucleotides read TGTGCCAGCAGTGTCGAATCACAGGGGTCCTATGGCTACACCTTC. Encoded protein: CASSVESQGSYGYTF.

The chain carries TRBV5-6 and TRBJ1-3; D unclear. V was cut by 4 bases and J by 4 bases, with 21 bases left in between. The V gene's germline CDR1 is SGHDT and CDR2 YYEEEE. This CDR3 comprises 17 residues. DNA of the CDR3: TGTGCCAGCAGCCCTCCACTTCGGGCAGCGGTCGGAAACACCATATATTTT. Its protein product is CASSPPLRAAVGNTIYF.

The J gene is TRBJ2-6, the V gene TRBV19; D may be TRBD1 (5 bases). Germline lookup yields CDR1 LNHDA and CDR2 SQIVND (reference sequence). V was cut by 5 bases and J by 0 bases, with 8 bases left in between. The CDR3 contains 15 residues. The CDR3 loop reads CASSQQASGANVLTF. CDR3 bases: TGTGCCAGTAGTCAACAGGCCTCTGGGGCCAACGTCCTGACTTTC.

The chain couples TRBV5-1 to TRBJ2-1; 16 nucleotides match TRBD2. With 4 bases clipped from V and 10 bases from J, the junction kept 11 bases outside the gene matches. Germline V lookup: CDR1 SGHRS, CDR2 YFSETQ. The CDR3 runs to 17 residues. In nucleotides, the CDR3 is TGCGCCAGCAGCCCGTACGGGACTAGCGGGGGGGAAGACGAGCAGTTCTTC. It yields the protein CASSPYGTSGGEDEQFF.

This clone was counted a few times. As DNA, the CDR3 is TGTGCCAGCAGCTTTTGGGACAGGGGGACCGGGGAGCTGTTTTTT. This sequence encodes CASSFWDRGTGELFF. J is TRBJ2-2 and V is TRBV5-6, with 11 bases aligning to TRBD1. CDR3 length equals 15 residues. CDR1 is SGHDT, CDR2 YYEEEE, per germline. After removal of 2 bases from V and 5 bases from J, the junction contained 2 bases not matched to a gene.

The chain carries TRBV28 and TRBJ1-1, with D possibly being TRBD1 (6 bases). V lost 8 bases, J lost 6 bases, and 22 bases lay in between. The CDR3 runs to 15 residues. Per the germline V gene, CDR1 is MDHEN and CDR2 is SYDVKM. CDR3: CASRPLPGERAEAFF. For the CDR3, the DNA is TGTGCCAGCCGACCACTTCCAGGGGAGAGGGCTGAAGCTTTCTTT.

This clone was detected a few times. V is TRBV7-9 and J is TRBJ2-6; D not resolved. Per the germline V gene, CDR1 is SEHNR and CDR2 is FQNEAQ (reference sequence). V dropped 9 bases and J dropped 0 bases, with 9 bases sitting between them. This CDR3 comprises 14 residues. The CDR3 DNA is TGTGCCAGGGAATTCCCCTCTGGGGCCAACGTCCTGACTTTC. This codes for CAREFPSGANVLTF.

The genes are TRBV9 and TRBJ1-3; D not resolved. Germline V gene lookup returns CDR1 SGDLS and CDR2 YYNGEE. V was clipped by 0 bases and J by 0 bases, with 10 bases between them. The CDR3 is 16 residues long. CDR3 sequence reads: CASSVDSTNSGNTIYF. Written as DNA, the CDR3 is TGTGCCAGCAGCGTAGACTCAACGAACTCTGGAAACACCATATATTTT.

This chain links TRBV7-9 with TRBJ1-1; D is perhaps TRBD1 (6 bases). V was cut by 5 bases and J by 1 base, with 11 bases left in between. Germline-derived CDR1 and CDR2 are SEHNR and FQNEAQ (reference sequence). The CDR3 is 14 amino acids. Written as DNA, the CDR3 is TGTGCCAGCAGCCCACAGGGAGAGAACACTGAAGCTTTCTTT. This gives the protein CASSPQGENTEAFF.

The gene calls are TRBV9 and TRBJ1-4; unclear D gene. The CDR3 is made up of 15 amino acids. V was pared by 2 bases and J by 5 bases, with 13 bases between. The V gene's germline CDR1 is SGDLS and CDR2 YYNGEE. For the CDR3, the DNA is TGTGCCAGCAGCGTCGGGTTCGGCAGGAATGAAAAACTGTTTTTT. It yields the protein CASSVGFGRNEKLFF.

The DNA for the CDR3 is TGTGCCAGCAGTGAATCAGGACAGAGCGATTATGGCTACACCTTC. Protein sequence: CASSESGQSDYGYTF. The chain uses TRBV25-1 and TRBJ1-2; D might be TRBD1 (6 bases). V lost 1 base to trimming and J lost 5 bases, with 14 bases between them. In germline, CDR1 is MGHDK, CDR2 SYGVNS. There are 15 residues in the CDR3.

This chain joins TRBV7-3 and TRBJ2-7; unclear D gene. The CDR3 consists of 13 residues. Trimming pared 3 bases from V and 3 bases from J, leaving 9 bases between. Germline CDR1 and CDR2: SGHTA and FQGTGA. DNA for the CDR3: TGTGCCAGCAGCTTTGGGTACGGCTACGAGCAGTACTTC. Amino acid sequence: CASSFGYGYEQYF.

V and J are TRBV5-1 and TRBJ2-7; D is perhaps TRBD1 (6 bases). The CDR3 spans 15 residues. Germline lookup yields CDR1 SGHRS and CDR2 YFSETQ. V was shortened by 0 bases and J by 0 bases, with 10 bases between the two germline ends. CDR3 in DNA: TGCGCCAGCAGCTTGGCTCAGGGGATCTCCTACGAGCAGTACTTC. Translation gives CASSLAQGISYEQYF.

This clone was detected only once. V gene TRBV14 combines with J gene TRBJ1-3, with a tentative D call TRBD1 (6 bases). The CDR3 totals 12 residues. Germline CDR1 reads SGHDN; CDR2 reads FVKESK. Trimming took 5 bases from V and 9 from J, leaving 11 bases between them. The CDR3 sequence is CASSAAGATIYF. CDR3 nucleotides: TGTGCCAGCAGCGCTGCGGGGGCCACCATATATTTT.

J is TRBJ2-5 and V is TRBV27, with D maybe TRBD2 (5 bases). The germline V gene has CDR1 MNHEY and CDR2 SMNVEV (reference sequence). CDR3 length equals 13 residues. Deletions cut 7 bases from V and 5 bases from J, with 14 bases between. This CDR3 reads CASKDLRIETQYF. CDR3 DNA: TGTGCCAGCAAGGACTTGCGGATCGAGACCCAGTACTTC.

The gene calls are TRBV7-9 and TRBJ2-1; 7 nucleotides line up with TRBD1. The CDR3 totals 12 residues. Germline V gene sequence: CDR1 SEHNR, CDR2 FQNEAQ (reference sequence). V shed 4 bases, J shed 8 bases, and the junction held 2 bases outside the gene matches. The CDR3 DNA is TGTGCCAGCAGCTCTCAGGGGGATGAGCAGTTCTTC. This gives the protein CASSSQGDEQFF.